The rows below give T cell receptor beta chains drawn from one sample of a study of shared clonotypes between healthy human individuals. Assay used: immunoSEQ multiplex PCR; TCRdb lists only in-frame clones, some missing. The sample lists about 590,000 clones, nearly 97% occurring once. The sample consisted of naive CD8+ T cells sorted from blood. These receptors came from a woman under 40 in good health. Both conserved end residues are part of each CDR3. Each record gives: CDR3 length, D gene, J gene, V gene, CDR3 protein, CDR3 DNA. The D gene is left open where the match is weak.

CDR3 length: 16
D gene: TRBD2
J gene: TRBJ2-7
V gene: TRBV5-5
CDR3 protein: CASSAEGLAGLYEQYF
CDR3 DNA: TGTGCCAGCAGCGCAGAGGGACTAGCGGGACTTTACGAGCAGTACTTC

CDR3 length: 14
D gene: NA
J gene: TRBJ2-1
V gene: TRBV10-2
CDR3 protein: CASSESPRANEQFF
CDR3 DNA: TGCGCCAGCAGTGAGTCCCCTAGAGCAAATGAGCAGTTCTTC

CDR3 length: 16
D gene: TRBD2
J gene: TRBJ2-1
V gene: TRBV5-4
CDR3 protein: CASSLGSGRFSNEQFF
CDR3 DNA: TGTGCCAGCAGCTTGGGTAGCGGGAGGTTTAGCAATGAGCAGTTCTTC

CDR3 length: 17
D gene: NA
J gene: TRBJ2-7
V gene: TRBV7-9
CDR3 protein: CASSSTYPVGHSYEQYF
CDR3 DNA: TGTGCCAGCAGCTCCACCTACCCCGTGGGACACTCCTACGAGCAGTACTTC

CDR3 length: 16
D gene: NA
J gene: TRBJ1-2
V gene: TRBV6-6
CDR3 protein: CASTPEQGRANYGYTF
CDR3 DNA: TGTGCCAGCACCCCGGAACAGGGTAGAGCTAACTATGGCTACACCTTC

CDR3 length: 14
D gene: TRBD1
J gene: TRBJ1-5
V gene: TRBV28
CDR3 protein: CASSQGQGYQPQHF
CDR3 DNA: TGTGCCAGCAGCCAGGGACAGGGCTATCAGCCCCAGCATTTT

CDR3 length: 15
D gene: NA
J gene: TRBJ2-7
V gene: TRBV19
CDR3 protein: CASSILAGVIYEQYF
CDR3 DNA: TGTGCCAGTAGTATCTTGGCAGGGGTTATATACGAGCAGTACTTC

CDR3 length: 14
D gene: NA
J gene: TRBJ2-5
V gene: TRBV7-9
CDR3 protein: CASNSDAPYETQYF
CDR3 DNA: TGTGCCAGCAACTCCGATGCTCCCTACGAGACCCAGTACTTC

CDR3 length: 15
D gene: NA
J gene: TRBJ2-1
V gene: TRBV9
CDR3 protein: CASGGGTKDRNEQFF
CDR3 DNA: TGTGCCAGCGGGGGCGGGACTAAAGATCGGAATGAGCAGTTCTTC

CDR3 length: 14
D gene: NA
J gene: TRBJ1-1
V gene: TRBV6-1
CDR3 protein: CASSEAGGRTEAFF
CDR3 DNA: TGTGCCAGCAGTGAAGCCGGGGGCAGGACTGAAGCTTTCTTT

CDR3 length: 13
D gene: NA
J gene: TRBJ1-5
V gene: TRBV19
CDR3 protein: CASLGGRDQPQHF
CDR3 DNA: TGTGCCAGTCTCGGGGGGCGGGATCAGCCCCAGCATTTT

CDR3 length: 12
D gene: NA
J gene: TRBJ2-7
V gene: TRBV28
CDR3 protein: CASSFTGYEQYF
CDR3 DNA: TGTGCCAGCAGTTTTACGGGCTACGAGCAGTACTTC

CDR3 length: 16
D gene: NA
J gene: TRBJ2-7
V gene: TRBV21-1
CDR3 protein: CASSNVGQGIFGEQYF
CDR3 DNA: NA

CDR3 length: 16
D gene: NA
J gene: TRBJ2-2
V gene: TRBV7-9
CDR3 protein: CASSLEGHGESGELFF
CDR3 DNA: TGTGCCAGCAGCTTAGAGGGCCATGGGGAGTCCGGGGAGCTGTTTTTT

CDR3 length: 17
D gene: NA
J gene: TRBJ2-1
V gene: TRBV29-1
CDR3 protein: CSVVGAGTISISNEQFF
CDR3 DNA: TGCAGCGTTGTCGGGGCAGGGACGATTAGTATTAGCAATGAGCAGTTCTTC

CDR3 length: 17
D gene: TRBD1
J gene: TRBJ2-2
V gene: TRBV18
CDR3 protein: CASSPNKGTANTGELFF
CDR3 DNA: TGTGCCAGCTCACCGAATAAGGGGACAGCGAACACCGGGGAGCTGTTTTTT

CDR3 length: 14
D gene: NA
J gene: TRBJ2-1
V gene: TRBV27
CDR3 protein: CASSNGDTYNEQFF
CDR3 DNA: TGTGCCAGCAGCAACGGGGACACGTACAATGAGCAGTTCTTC